These T cell receptor beta chains were read from a single sample in a study of blood T cell repertoires in COVID-19. TCRdb's table, derived via immunoSEQ multiplex PCR, lists solely in-frame clones and lacks some. The sample contains about 100,000 clones, more than 85% of which appear only once. The sample taken for sequencing was peripheral blood. The receptors originated from a man aged 30 to 39 in a cohort sampled during active COVID-19. The CDR3 runs from the conserved cysteine through the conserved F or W. A D gene is named only where the DNA matches it firmly. Part of the rows lack a size; the others show once, few, many or a class for expanded clones.

D	V	J	size	length	DNA	CDR3
TRBD1	TRBV6-2/TRBV6-3	TRBJ2-7	-	12	TGTGCCAGCAGCTGGACAGGAGTCGAGCAGTACTTC	CASSWTGVEQYF
-	TRBV6-2/TRBV6-3	TRBJ1-5	few	14	TGTGCCAGCAGCCCAAAGGGAGTTAATCAGCCCCAGCATTTT	CASSPKGVNQPQHF
TRBD1	TRBV5-6	TRBJ2-2	-	17	TGTGCCAGCAGCTTGGAGACAGGGGGCGCGAACACCGGGGAGCTGTTTTTT	CASSLETGGANTGELFF
-	TRBV9	TRBJ1-4	-	15	TGTGCCAGCAGCGTAGGCAGGGTTACCAATGAAAAACTGTTTTTT	CASSVGRVTNEKLFF
-	TRBV7-8	TRBJ1-1	-	15	TGTGCCAGCAGCTTCACCCAGGTGATGAACACTGAAGCTTTCTTT	CASSFTQVMNTEAFF
-	TRBV9	TRBJ2-5	few	15	TGTGCCAGCAGCCAAAAGGGGGGGTCCCAAGAGACCCAGTACTTC	CASSQKGGSQETQYF
-	TRBV6-2/TRBV6-3	TRBJ1-5	-	15	TGTGCCAGCAGTTACGAAAGACAGGACAATCAGCCCCAGCATTTT	CASSYERQDNQPQHF
-	TRBV7-2	TRBJ2-5	-	13	TGTGCCAGCCTCCGGGACTCCCAAGAGACCCAGTACTTC	CASLRDSQETQYF
TRBD1	TRBV19	TRBJ1-1	-	13	TGTGCCAGCAAGGGACAGGGTGGGACTGAAGCTTTCTTT	CASKGQGGTEAFF
TRBD2	TRBV4-1	TRBJ2-4	-	18	TGCGCCAGCAGCCAAGGACTAGCGGGGGGGCTGACCAAAAACATTCAGTACTTC	CASSQGLAGGLTKNIQYF
-	TRBV27	TRBJ2-2	once	15	TGTGCCAGCAGCCCAGGACAGCTGAACACCGGGGAGCTGTTTTTT	CASSPGQLNTGELFF
-	TRBV7-9	TRBJ2-3	-	17	TGTGCCAGCAGCTCGGGACCCGGGAGATCTAGCACAGATACGCAGTATTTT	CASSSGPGRSSTDTQYF
-	TRBV27	TRBJ1-6	-	15	TGTGCCAGCAGCGGACTGATTTCCTATAATTCACCCCTCCACTTT	CASSGLISYNSPLHF
-	TRBV7-9	TRBJ2-1	-	15	TGTGCCAGCAGCTTAGGGGGAGACAGGTACAATGAGCAGTTCTTC	CASSLGGDRYNEQFF
-	TRBV4-1	TRBJ2-6	-	18	TGCGCCAGCAGCCACCCCTTCACGACGGGCTCTGGGGCCAACGTCCTGACTTTC	CASSHPFTTGSGANVLTF
TRBD1	TRBV14	TRBJ1-6	-	15	TGTGCCAGCAGCACTAGGGACAGGGTACGGTCACCCCTCCACTTT	CASSTRDRVRSPLHF
-	TRBV15	TRBJ2-1	-	15	TGTGCCACCAGCAGAGATCTTGAACTCTACAATGAGCAGTTCTTC	CATSRDLELYNEQFF
-	TRBV28	TRBJ2-7	-	12	TGTGCCAGCAGTTTACTCTCCTACGAGCAGTACTTC	CASSLLSYEQYF
TRBD2	TRBV5-4	TRBJ2-1	-	14	TGTGCTAGCAGCCCGGACGGGAGGTACAATGAGCAGTTCTTC	CASSPDGRYNEQFF
-	TRBV3-1/TRBV3-2	TRBJ1-1	-	14	TGTGCCAGCAGCCAGGGCCTTGGGAACACTGAAGCTTTCTTT	CASSQGLGNTEAFF
TRBD1	TRBV18	TRBJ2-3	once	15	TGTGCCAGCTCACCTCCACAGGGGATCACAGATACGCAGTATTTT	CASSPPQGITDTQYF
TRBD1	TRBV18	TRBJ1-2	-	15	TGTGCCAGCTCACCACTGGGACAGGGTAGTTATGGCTACACCTTC	CASSPLGQGSYGYTF
-	TRBV6-2/TRBV6-3	TRBJ1-5	-	15	TGTGCCAGCAGTTACTCGAGTCCAGGGGACCAGCCCCAGCATTTT	CASSYSSPGDQPQHF